This T cell receptor beta chain was obtained from a study of cytomegalovirus exposure and HLA in healthy donors. Per germline, CDR1 LGHNT and CDR2 FRNRAP. This CDR3 spans 12 amino acids. V lost 6 bases to trimming and J lost 7 bases, with 10 bases between them. The PCR made use of 60 Vbeta and 13 Jbeta primers. Data came from immunoSEQ multiplex PCR; TCRdb stores just in-frame clones and leaves some out. The sample has around 99,000 clones, roughly three fifths seen once. The sequence was obtained from a young woman in good health and CMV-seronegative. The rearrangement uses TRBV12-5 and TRBJ2-1, with TRBD2 as a possible D gene (6 bases). Sequenced material: PBMCs. The CDR3 DNA reads TGTGCTAGTGGCAAGACTAGTAATGAGCAGTTCTTC. Translating gives CASGKTSNEQFF.